These T cell receptor beta chains were read from a single sample in a study of T cells after yellow fever vaccination. TCRdb re-called the 5' RACE reads with MiXCR, one entry per CDR3 protein. The sample holds about 630,000 distinct CDR3 sequences; around 12% are singletons and the top ten take about 15%. The sample in question was PBMCs, obtained on the day of the yellow fever booster vaccination. These receptor sequences come from a man younger than 40 who received the YFV17D yellow fever vaccine. The CDR3 runs from the conserved cysteine through the conserved F or W. The D gene is left open where the match is weak. Expanded clones get a size class; other rows say once, few or many, or leave the size out.

D gene: TRBD1
clone size: NA
J gene: TRBJ2-3
V gene: TRBV10-3
CDR3 DNA: TGTGCCATCAGTAATCGAGACAGGGGCTCTAGCACAGATACGCAGTATTTT
CDR3 protein: CAISNRDRGSSTDTQYF

D gene: NA
clone size: few
J gene: TRBJ2-6
V gene: TRBV12-3/TRBV12-4
CDR3 DNA: TGTGCCAGCAGTTTAAAGACCTCTGGGGCCAACGTCCTGACTTTC
CDR3 protein: CASSLKTSGANVLTF

D gene: TRBD1
clone size: few
J gene: TRBJ2-7
V gene: TRBV20-1
CDR3 DNA: TGCAGTGCTAAACACAGGGGGCCCTACGAGCAGTACTTC
CDR3 protein: CSAKHRGPYEQYF

D gene: TRBD1
clone size: NA
J gene: TRBJ2-2
V gene: TRBV25-1
CDR3 DNA: TGTGCCAGCAGGGAGGACAGGGCGGACGGCGGGGAGCTGTTTTTT
CDR3 protein: CASREDRADGGELFF

D gene: NA
clone size: few
J gene: TRBJ2-1
V gene: TRBV20-1
CDR3 DNA: TGCAGTCCCACGGAGGATGAGCAGTTCTTC
CDR3 protein: CSPTEDEQFF

D gene: NA
clone size: few
J gene: TRBJ2-5
V gene: TRBV29-1
CDR3 DNA: TGCAGCGCCCGAACGGCAGGGGAAGAGACCCAGTACTTC
CDR3 protein: CSARTAGEETQYF

D gene: TRBD1
clone size: NA
J gene: TRBJ2-3
V gene: TRBV24-1
CDR3 DNA: TGTGCCACCAGTATAATCTCGGGGACAGGGGACACAGATACGCAGTATTTT
CDR3 protein: CATSIISGTGDTDTQYF

D gene: NA
clone size: few
J gene: TRBJ2-1
V gene: TRBV2
CDR3 DNA: TGTGCCAGCAGCGAGATAGGAGGAACGGACAATGAGCAGTTCTTC
CDR3 protein: CASSEIGGTDNEQFF

D gene: NA
clone size: NA
J gene: TRBJ1-5
V gene: TRBV6-2/TRBV6-3
CDR3 DNA: TGTGCCAGCAATCAGGGGAACGGAGATCAGCCCCAGCATTTT
CDR3 protein: CASNQGNGDQPQHF

D gene: NA
clone size: many
J gene: TRBJ2-3
V gene: TRBV11-1
CDR3 DNA: TGTGCCAGCAGCAGCGCCGGGACTCAGGTGGGGGATACGCAGTATTTT
CDR3 protein: CASSSAGTQVGDTQYF

D gene: TRBD1
clone size: few
J gene: TRBJ2-5
V gene: TRBV20-1
CDR3 DNA: TGCAGTGCGGGGACAGCGTTTTACCAAGAGACCCAGTACTTC
CDR3 protein: CSAGTAFYQETQYF

D gene: TRBD1
clone size: NA
J gene: TRBJ2-7
V gene: TRBV20-1
CDR3 DNA: TGCAGTGCTAGAGATCCTGCCGGGACAGGGGACGAGCAGTACTTC
CDR3 protein: CSARDPAGTGDEQYF

D gene: NA
clone size: NA
J gene: TRBJ1-2
V gene: TRBV20-1
CDR3 DNA: TGCAGTGTCCACTACCCCCAGGGAAGGGGCTATGGCTACACCTTC
CDR3 protein: CSVHYPQGRGYGYTF

D gene: TRBD1
clone size: many
J gene: TRBJ2-1
V gene: TRBV29-1
CDR3 DNA: TGCAGCGTTGCAAGGACAGGGGCCTACAATGAGCAGTTCTTC
CDR3 protein: CSVARTGAYNEQFF

D gene: NA
clone size: few
J gene: TRBJ1-3
V gene: TRBV7-8
CDR3 DNA: TGTGCCAGCAGCGGTCTCAGGAGCTCTGGAAACACCATATATTTT
CDR3 protein: CASSGLRSSGNTIYF

D gene: TRBD2
clone size: few
J gene: TRBJ2-5
V gene: TRBV20-1
CDR3 DNA: TGCAGTGCTAGAGACCTTCGGGAGGGCCTCGGGGAGACCCAGTACTTC
CDR3 protein: CSARDLREGLGETQYF

D gene: NA
clone size: few
J gene: TRBJ2-5
V gene: TRBV5-4
CDR3 DNA: TGTGCCAGCAGCTTGTCTGGGTTGGTGGCTAGGGCAGAGACCCAGTACTTC
CDR3 protein: CASSLSGLVARAETQYF